These T cell receptor beta chains were read from a single sample in a study of shared clonotypes between healthy human individuals. Generated by immunoSEQ multiplex PCR, the TCRdb table keeps only in-frame clones and is missing some. The sample consists of hundreds of thousands of clones, just over 90% of them appearing once. Source material: naive CD8+ T cells sorted from blood. These receptors were taken from a young man in good health. CDR3s include the opening cysteine and the closing phenylalanine or tryptophan. D genes are given only for firm matches. Clone size is shown for a subset of rows, as once, few, many or a class of expanded clone.

d_call	v_call	clone_size	j_call	cdr3_aa	cdr3_nt
TRBD1	TRBV10-1	few	TRBJ2-6	CASKVGQGNSGANVLTF	TGCGCCAGCAAGGTGGGACAGGGAAATTCTGGGGCCAACGTCCTGACTTTC
.	TRBV11-2	.	TRBJ2-3	CASHSLGTTDTQYF	TGTGCCAGCCACTCTCTGGGCACCACAGATACGCAGTATTTT
.	TRBV6-1	.	TRBJ2-5	CASRGQETQYF	TGTGCCAGCAGGGGGCAAGAGACCCAGTACTTC
.	TRBV5-3	.	TRBJ2-7	CARRQSYEQYF	TGTGCCAGAAGGCAATCCTACGAGCAGTACTTC
TRBD1	TRBV29-1	.	TRBJ1-2	CSGLLRDRDYGYTF	TGCAGCGGCCTACTCCGGGACAGGGACTATGGCTACACCTTC
.	TRBV7-9	.	TRBJ2-7	CASSFSGVWEQYF	TGTGCCAGCAGCTTCTCAGGGGTTTGGGAGCAGTACTTC
.	TRBV6-1	once	TRBJ2-7	CALGHTYEQYF	TGTGCCCTCGGACATACCTACGAGCAGTACTTC
.	TRBV7-9	.	TRBJ2-7	CASSPPLGGMSSYEQYF	TGTGCCAGCAGCCCCCCATTGGGCGGGATGAGCTCCTACGAGCAGTACTTC
.	TRBV19	.	TRBJ2-2	CASSMTGTTGELFF	TGTGCCAGTAGTATGACAGGCACGACCGGGGAGCTGTTTTTT
.	TRBV5-4	.	TRBJ2-7	CASSLGLPSDPYEQYF	TGTGCCAGCAGCTTGGGACTACCCTCGGATCCCTACGAGCAGTACTTC
.	TRBV10-3	.	TRBJ2-7	CAISSPGAGEGGEQYF	TGTGCCATCAGTTCTCCCGGGGCCGGCGAGGGTGGCGAGCAGTACTTC
.	TRBV28	.	TRBJ1-5	CASSPPQGGHQPQHF	TGTGCCAGCAGTCCACCTCAGGGAGGACATCAGCCCCAGCATTTT
TRBD2	TRBV9	.	TRBJ2-7	CASSTGTSLTYEQYF	TGTGCCAGCAGCACCGGGACTAGCCTTACCTACGAGCAGTACTTC
.	TRBV5-1	.	TRBJ2-7	CASSWTRGSYEQYF	TGCGCCAGCAGCTGGACGAGGGGTTCCTACGAGCAGTACTTC
.	TRBV30	.	TRBJ2-7	CAWSGPLPNTAYEQYF	TGTGCCTGGAGTGGCCCTTTACCAAATACAGCTTACGAGCAGTACTTC
.	TRBV6-5	.	TRBJ2-3	CASSWASTDTQYF	TGTGCCAGCAGTTGGGCTAGCACAGATACGCAGTATTTT
.	TRBV6-1	.	TRBJ2-1	CASRGQSYNEQFF	TGTGCCAGCAGAGGACAGTCCTACAATGAGCAGTTCTTC
.	TRBV5-4	.	TRBJ2-3	CASSFLGTDTQYF	TGTGCCAGCAGCTTTCTCGGCACAGATACGCAGTATTTT
TRBD1	TRBV18	.	TRBJ2-5	CASSPPVVDRVKTQYF	TGTGCCAGCTCACCACCGGTGGTGGACAGGGTAAAGACCCAGTACTTC
.	TRBV28	.	TRBJ2-1	CASSSYSDSYNEQFF	TGTGCCAGCAGTTCCTACAGTGATTCCTACAATGAGCAGTTCTTC
.	TRBV27	.	TRBJ1-2	CASSFSQTGGYTF	TGTGCCAGCAGTTTCTCGCAAACGGGCGGCTACACCTTC
.	TRBV7-6	once	TRBJ2-2	CASSLSGINTGELFF	TGTGCCAGCAGCTTAAGCGGAATCAACACCGGGGAGCTGTTTTTT
.	TRBV5-4	.	TRBJ2-7	CASSSWGESFEQYF	TGTGCCAGCAGCTCCTGGGGGGAGAGCTTCGAGCAGTACTTC
TRBD1	TRBV7-6	.	TRBJ2-7	CASSLALGTGRNYEQYF	TGTGCCAGCAGCTTAGCGCTCGGGACAGGGCGAAACTACGAGCAGTACTTC
.	TRBV27	.	TRBJ2-7	CASSKGLDYEQYF	TGTGCCAGCAGTAAGGGATTGGACTACGAGCAGTACTTC
.	TRBV29-1	.	TRBJ1-1	CSVEYTGGEGDEAFF	TGCAGCGTTGAATATACCGGGGGCGAGGGCGATGAAGCTTTCTTT
.	TRBV28	.	TRBJ1-1	CASSITGLPWTEAFF	TGTGCCAGCAGTATTACCGGGCTCCCGTGGACTGAAGCTTTCTTT
.	TRBV5-4	.	TRBJ1-1	CASSVGTTLGPIEAFF	TGTGCCAGCAGCGTTGGGACAACTCTCGGGCCGATTGAAGCTTTCTTT
TRBD1	TRBV27	few	TRBJ1-2	CASSHTPGTGGYGYTF	TGTGCCAGCAGTCATACCCCGGGGACAGGGGGCTATGGCTACACCTTC
.	TRBV5-1	.	TRBJ2-1	CASSPAGQPVDEQFF	TGCGCCAGCAGCCCGGCGGGACAACCTGTCGATGAGCAGTTCTTC
TRBD1	TRBV28	.	TRBJ2-1	CASSNLGTALYNEQFF	TGTGCCAGCAGTAATCTGGGGACAGCACTTTACAATGAGCAGTTCTTC
.	TRBV29-1	.	TRBJ1-1	CSVSGSTEAFF	TGCAGCGTCTCCGGGAGCACTGAAGCTTTCTTT
.	TRBV6-5	.	TRBJ1-2	CASSRDGYTF	TGTGCCAGCAGTCGCGATGGCTACACCTTC
.	TRBV5-1	.	TRBJ2-7	CASSLLSLSSYEQYF	TGCGCCAGCAGCTTGCTTAGTTTAAGCTCCTACGAGCAGTACTTC
.	TRBV7-9	.	TRBJ1-3	CASSHTSGDSGNTIYF	TGTGCCAGCAGCCACACATCAGGAGACTCTGGAAACACCATATATTTT
TRBD1	TRBV7-9	.	TRBJ1-4	CASSYDPTGVNEKLFF	TGTGCCAGCAGCTACGACCCGACAGGGGTTAATGAAAAACTGTTTTTT
TRBD2	TRBV9	.	TRBJ2-5	CASSARGGAIETQYF	TGTGCCAGCAGCGCCCGGGGAGGGGCCATCGAGACCCAGTACTTC
TRBD1	TRBV29-1	.	TRBJ1-1	CSGGTGSHAEAFF	TGCAGCGGCGGGACAGGTTCCCATGCTGAAGCTTTCTTT
.	TRBV5-6	.	TRBJ1-1	CASSWGVSPMNTEAFF	TGTGCCAGCAGCTGGGGAGTCTCCCCAATGAACACTGAAGCTTTCTTT
TRBD2	TRBV9	.	TRBJ2-1	CASSALSSGGRGGNEQFF	TGTGCCAGCAGCGCCCTCTCCTCGGGCGGGAGGGGGGGTAATGAGCAGTTCTTC
TRBD1	TRBV27	.	TRBJ1-2	CASSPGRQGASFTF	TGTGCCAGCAGCCCCGGCAGACAGGGGGCGAGCTTCACCTTC
.	TRBV10-3	.	TRBJ2-1	CAISHDTYNEQFF	TGTGCCATCAGCCACGACACATACAATGAGCAGTTCTTC
TRBD2	TRBV6-5	.	TRBJ2-1	CASSLSSGREYNEQFF	TGTGCCAGCAGTTTATCGAGCGGGAGGGAATACAATGAGCAGTTCTTC
.	TRBV7-2	.	TRBJ2-2	CASSLGTTNTGELFF	TGTGCCAGCAGCTTAGGGACTACCAACACCGGGGAGCTGTTTTTT
.	TRBV19	.	TRBJ2-5	CASSLGPPTQETQYF	TGTGCCAGTAGTTTGGGACCCCCAACGCAAGAGACCCAGTACTTC
.	TRBV29-1	once	TRBJ1-2	CSVFPVGGANGYTF	TGCAGCGTCTTCCCGGTCGGGGGCGCGAATGGCTACACCTTC
.	TRBV27	.	TRBJ2-1	CATETGLGEQFF	TGTGCCACTGAGACCGGATTAGGTGAGCAGTTCTTC
TRBD1	TRBV27	once	TRBJ2-3	CASSPGTGWADTQYF	TGTGCCAGCAGTCCGGGGACAGGGTGGGCAGATACGCAGTATTTT
.	TRBV6-6	.	TRBJ2-7	CASSSLPGTNSYEQYF	TGTGCCAGCAGTTCCTTACCCGGGACCAATTCCTACGAGCAGTACTTC
.	TRBV30	.	TRBJ1-1	CAWNPLRAEAFF	TGTGCCTGGAATCCCCTTCGGGCAGAAGCTTTCTTT
.	TRBV11-2	once	TRBJ2-7	CASSLEWSPNYEQYF	TGTGCCAGCAGCTTAGAGTGGTCCCCGAACTACGAGCAGTACTTC
.	TRBV27	.	TRBJ1-5	CASSLSRGNQPQHF	TGTGCCAGCAGTTTATCTCGTGGCAATCAGCCCCAGCATTTT
.	TRBV27	.	TRBJ2-5	CASSLNPPEGGETQYF	TGTGCCAGCAGTTTAAACCCCCCGGAGGGTGGGGAGACCCAGTACTTC
TRBD2	TRBV11-2	.	TRBJ2-2	CASSPIVAGATGELFF	TGTGCCAGCAGCCCCATCGTGGCGGGAGCCACCGGGGAGCTGTTTTTT
.	TRBV9	.	TRBJ2-7	CASGGGKQYF	TGTGCCAGCGGGGGTGGAAAGCAGTACTTC
.	TRBV9	.	TRBJ2-6	CASSFPGANVLTF	TGTGCCAGCAGCTTCCCTGGGGCCAACGTCCTGACTTTC
TRBD1	TRBV6-1	.	TRBJ2-1	CASRGTGGSYNEQFF	TGTGCCAGCAGAGGGACAGGGGGGTCCTACAATGAGCAGTTCTTC
.	TRBV7-9	.	TRBJ1-5	CASSLAGSSNQPQHF	TGTGCCAGCAGCTTAGCGGGTAGCAGCAATCAGCCCCAGCATTTT
TRBD1	TRBV5-4	.	TRBJ2-1	CASSDSPGGKYNEQFF	TGTGCCAGCAGCGACTCTCCAGGGGGCAAATACAATGAGCAGTTCTTC
.	TRBV11-2	once	TRBJ2-3	CASSLRLTSTDTQYF	TGTGCCAGCAGCTTGAGACTAACTAGCACAGATACGCAGTATTTT